These 4 T cell receptor beta chains came from one sample sequenced in a study of blood T cell repertoires in COVID-19. Profiled with immunoSEQ multiplex PCR; TCRdb holds only in-frame clones, not every one. The sample lists hundreds of thousands of clones, roughly 87% occurring once. Sample: peripheral blood. The receptors shown here come from a man between 18 and 29 years old with active or convalescent COVID-19.

The V and J genes are TRBV6-1 and TRBJ1-5; the D gene is possibly TRBD1 (6 bases). The CDR3 has 17 amino acids. The ends were cut back, 3 bases at V and 0 bases at J, with 15 bases in the middle. CDR1 is MNHNS and CDR2 is SASEGT in the germline V gene. The CDR3 sequence is CASSDLDSLYSNQPQHF. The DNA for the CDR3 is TGTGCCAGCAGTGACTTGGACAGTCTATATAGCAATCAGCCCCAGCATTTT.

This chain joins TRBV7-7 and TRBJ2-5, with 8 bases that match TRBD2. Germline CDR1 and CDR2: SSHAT and FNYEAQ (reference sequence). J was trimmed by 5 bases and V by 1 base; bases with no gene match: 3. This CDR3 is built from 14 residues. The CDR3 DNA sequence: TGTGCCAGCAGCTTAGGGGGACTAGGGGAGACCCAGTACTTC. It is translated as CASSLGGLGETQYF.

This sequence joins TRBV4-1 and TRBJ2-2; possibly TRBD2 for D (5 bases). CDR1 and CDR2 from the germline V gene are MGHRA and YSYEKL. This CDR3 region has 15 residues. V lost 1 base and J 5 bases, leaving 11 bases between the germline ends. For the CDR3, the DNA is TGCGCCAGCAGCCAAGCGCTAGCTGTAACCGGGGAGCTGTTTTTT. It encodes CASSQALAVTGELFF.

This clone was detected ten times or more. CDR3 loop: CASSQLTGDTGELFF. CDR3 sequence (DNA): TGTGCCAGCAGCCAACTGACAGGGGACACCGGGGAGCTGTTTTTT. The chain recombines TRBV4-2 with TRBJ2-2, with 8 bases aligning to TRBD1. This CDR3 spans 15 amino acids. Per germline, CDR1 LGHNA and CDR2 YNFKEQ. With 2 bases clipped from V and 3 bases from J, the junction kept 2 bases outside the gene matches.